This note documents a single T cell receptor beta chain sequence. Its antigen remains unidentified. The time point: newly diagnosed GD, antithyroid drugs for less than 3 months. Extracted RNA from PBMCs served as the source of the TCR library. The patients were enrolled through endocrinology in Xi'an, China. EDTA tubes received about 10 milliliters of collected peripheral blood. Arm-PCR of CDR3 regions and iRepertoire HTBI primers were the basis on which TCR beta libraries were built. TCRdb itself ran the multiplex PCR reads through MiXCR, one entry per CDR3 protein. Among fewer than 350,000 distinct CDR3 sequences listed, roughly 18% were seen once. These data originate in a study of regulatory T cells in long-lasting Graves disease. General study findings and limits: Those with persistent Graves' had less TCR diversity than newly diagnosed patients.

The CDR3 loop spans 15 amino acids. The V end lost 3 bases, the J end lost 4 bases, and 13 bases lay between the germline ends. The V gene's germline CDR1 is SGDLS and CDR2 YYNGEE. The rearrangement joins TRBV9 to TRBJ1-4, with D possibly matching TRBD1 (6 bases). The sequence was collected from a female donor with Graves disease. This specimen was peripheral blood mononuclear cells (PBMCs), taken at new diagnosis, from a patient treated with antithyroid drugs. The CDR3 spells CASSAYRVGNEKLFF. The DNA for the CDR3 is TGTGCCAGCAGCGCGTACAGGGTGGGTAATGAAAAACTGTTTTTT.